This T cell receptor beta chain stems from a study of OX40 agonist ivuxolimab in advanced cancers. About the full investigation: The costimulatory receptor OX40 (CD134) was targeted by ivuxolimab, a fully human IgG2 agonistic monoclonal antibody. Intravenous ivuxolimab was administered to patients every 2 weeks at six dose levels: 0.01, 0.1, 0.3, 1.5, 3 and 10 mg/kg. Among the approximately 50 dose-escalation patients, about 19 had hepatocellular carcinoma, approximately 15 melanoma, 9 renal cell carcinoma and 9 head and neck cancer. In the dose-escalation cohort, 82.7% of patients were male, and the mean age was approximately 60 years, with a range of roughly 20 to 85. Patients were allowed to have had prior anti-PD-1, anti-PD-L1 or anti-CTLA-4 therapy, and 30% to 40% of the dose-escalation patients had been treated with checkpoint inhibitors. Partial responses occurred in three dose-escalation patients, of whom one had hepatocellular carcinoma and two had cutaneous melanoma. The purpose of peripheral TCRbeta sequencing was to test whether ivuxolimab changed TCR sequence diversity and led to clonal T-cell expansion. The paper describes the monotherapy dose-escalation part (N of about 54 patients) of the phase I trial of ivuxolimab. The investigation overall reported the following: On average, CD8+ T cells showed more expanded clones than CD4+ T cells after ivuxolimab. At doses of 0.1 to 3.0 mg/kg, clonal expansion of both CD4+ and CD8+ blood T cells was observed from baseline to week 6. In the 0.1-3.0 mg/kg groups, partial responders were among the patients with the lowest normalized peripheral clonal expansion, particularly in CD8+ T cells. Which antigens the clonally expanded peripheral T cells were specific for was not determined. Low levels of normalized T-cell clonal expansion were also seen in some patients who did not respond.

Notes on this clone: Its antigen has not been determined. No per-base quality is available; no much larger clone lies one base away.

Genomic DNA was isolated from the sorted cells so that the TCRbeta CDR3 region could be sequenced. The immunoSEQ Assay was used to sequence the TCRbeta CDR3 regions. TCRdb carries this immuneACCESS record with in-frame sequences only. Its versions omit some clonotypes, under half of them owing to an unresolved V gene in the studies checked, with the rest unexplained. Across this sample there are roughly 70,000 clones, with about 83% seen only once. Around 7% of the sample is taken by the ten largest. Patients with a history of autoimmune disease or receiving systemic immunosuppression were excluded from the trial. Peripheral blood for TCR sequencing was drawn from every dose cohort at baseline, at cycle 4 day 1 and at cycle 7 day 1. Samples were obtained from an open-label, multicenter, first-in-human phase I dose-escalation trial of ivuxolimab. Adults with locally advanced or metastatic melanoma, renal cell carcinoma, hepatocellular carcinoma or head and neck squamous cell carcinoma were enrolled in the trial. Before TCR sequencing, CD4+ T cells and CD8+ T cells were sorted from peripheral blood as separate populations.

The V end loses 5 bases and the J end loses 2 bases, and a stretch of 11 bases separates them. According to the germline V gene, CDR1 reads SGHRS and CDR2 reads YFSETQ. The CDR3 runs 13 amino acids, cysteine and phenylalanine included. Only the CDR3 region is kept as DNA, spanning 39 bases read in frame from base 1. The sequenced sample was CD4+ or CD8+ T cells sorted from blood, obtained in a trial of the OX40 agonist ivuxolimab. This TCR came from an adult with an advanced solid tumor such as melanoma, head and neck, liver or kidney cancer. The rearranged segments are TRBV5-1 and TRBJ2-7, and perhaps TRBD1 as D gene, on 5 matching bases. The CDR3 sequence is CASRHTGTYEQYF. The DNA sequence follows: TGCGCCAGCAGGCATACAGGAACCTACGAGCAGTACTTC.